The clone carrying this T cell receptor (beta chain) turned up a few times. Its antigen is undetermined. A second about 7 to 12 cycle PCR used barcoded and J-beta primers. TCRdb analysed the 5' RACE reads with MiXCR anew, one entry per CDR3 protein. The sample shows about 720,000 distinct CDR3 sequences, approximately 25% of them seen only once. Looked up from germline, CDR1 is MGHRA and CDR2 is YSYEKL. Trimming left V 6 bases short and J 4 bases short, with 18 bases between. This CDR3 is 15 amino acids long. The data belong to a study of blood T cells in healthy people across ages. The draw of peripheral blood yielded ten milliliters from each donor. The study's findings and limits: Both naive CD4+ cell counts and diversity were greater in long-lived donors than in aged donors. Donor CMV infection status was unknown, possibly confounding age-related changes in expanded clonotypes.

These same data were also listed under a study on T cells of mothers and their children.

Sequences were obtained from blood. This TCR came from a boy aged 5-17 years in good health. This sequence joins TRBV4-1 and TRBJ1-2; D is unresolved. CDR3 protein: CASRGSLLPGYGYTF. As DNA, the CDR3 is TGCGCCAGCAGGGGCAGCCTCCTGCCGGGCTATGGCTACACCTTC.